This is a list of T cell receptor beta chains from one sample in a study of blood T cell repertoires in COVID-19. Sequencing used immunoSEQ multiplex PCR; TCRdb keeps in-frame clones, though not all of them. The table lists nearly 350,000 clones, around 87% of them singletons. Sequencing was carried out using peripheral blood. These receptors all come from a woman between 45 and 65 years old with COVID-19, enrolled during active disease. Both conserved end residues are part of each CDR3.

v_call | cdr3_aa
TRBV4-2 | CASSQGGLIPSYEQYF
TRBV19 | CASSKAGLNNEQFF
TRBV9 | CASTSTGQSLDTQYF
TRBV7-9 | CASSFKGQGGGYTF
TRBV3-1/TRBV3-2 | CASSQGTANYGYTF
TRBV29-1 | CSVKDRDPYEQYF
TRBV24-1 | CATSDPGQGRNEQYF
TRBV5-1 | CASSSVQAADTQYF
TRBV5-1 | CASRVAAGANVLTF
TRBV5-4 | CASSSAGIYGYTF
TRBV7-3 | CASSLTPDRGSGYTF
TRBV4-1 | CASSGGGSEQYF
TRBV7-9 | CASSLVANYGYTF
TRBV6-5 | CASSPFGQGTQYF
TRBV29-1 | CSVGTRNTGELFF
TRBV2 | CASTGQGGGYGYTF
TRBV18 | CASSLGREVDEQFF
TRBV9 | CASSQGERDRYPTEAFF
TRBV4-2 | CASSQDALSVLSGSTGELFF
TRBV5-1 | CASSQGYRSLNEKLFF
TRBV7-7 | CASSLKREGENEQFF
TRBV9 | CASSASGLAGPGANVLTF
TRBV7-2 | CASSPSGTVREKLFF
TRBV28 | CASRTGTGTYEQYF
TRBV30 | CAWIPDSGIYNEQFF
TRBV6-2/TRBV6-3 | CASSLTAGDSDNEQFF
TRBV5-1 | CASSSGLAGVLNTGELFF
TRBV9 | CASSRGGNSGNTIYF
TRBV10-3 | CAISEPGTYEQYF